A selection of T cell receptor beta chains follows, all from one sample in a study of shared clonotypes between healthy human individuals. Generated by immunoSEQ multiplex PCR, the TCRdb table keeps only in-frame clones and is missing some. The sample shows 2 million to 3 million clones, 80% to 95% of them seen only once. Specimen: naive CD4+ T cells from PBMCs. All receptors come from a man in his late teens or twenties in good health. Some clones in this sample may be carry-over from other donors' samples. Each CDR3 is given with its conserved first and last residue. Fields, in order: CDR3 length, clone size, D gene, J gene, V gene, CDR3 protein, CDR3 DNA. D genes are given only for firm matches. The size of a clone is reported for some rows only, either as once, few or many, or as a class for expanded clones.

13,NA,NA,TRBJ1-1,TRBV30,CAWTRGTNTEAFF,TGTGCCTGGACCCGAGGGACTAACACTGAAGCTTTCTTT
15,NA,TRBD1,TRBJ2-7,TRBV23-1,CASCPTGGSSYEQYF,TGCGCCAGCTGTCCGACAGGGGGAAGCTCCTACGAGCAGTACTTC
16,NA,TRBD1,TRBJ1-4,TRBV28,CASSATGLVGNEKLFF,TGTGCCAGCAGCGCGACAGGGCTAGTGGGTAATGAAAAACTGTTTTTT
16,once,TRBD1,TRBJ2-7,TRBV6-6,CASNPEPGQGPYEQYF,TGTGCCAGCAATCCAGAACCCGGACAGGGGCCCTACGAGCAGTACTTC
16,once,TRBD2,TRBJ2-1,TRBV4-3,CASSRFSGSSYNEQFF,TGCGCCAGCAGCCGATTTAGCGGGAGCTCCTACAATGAGCAGTTCTTC
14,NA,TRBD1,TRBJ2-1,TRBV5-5,CASSLAGQNNEQFF,TGTGCCAGCAGCTTGGCGGGACAGAACAATGAGCAGTTCTTC
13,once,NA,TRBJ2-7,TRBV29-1,CSVGSRVGYEQYF,TGCAGCGTTGGGTCCCGGGTTGGGTACGAGCAGTACTTC
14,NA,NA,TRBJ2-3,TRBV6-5,CASMRGASTDTQYF,TGTGCCAGTATGCGGGGTGCTAGCACAGATACGCAGTATTTT
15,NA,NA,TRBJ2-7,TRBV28,CASRGGGGAPYEQYF,TGTGCCAGCAGGGGGGGTGGAGGGGCACCCTACGAGCAGTACTTC
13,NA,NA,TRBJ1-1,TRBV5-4,CASSLSPGSKAFF,TGTGCCAGCAGCTTGAGTCCAGGGTCGAAAGCTTTCTTT
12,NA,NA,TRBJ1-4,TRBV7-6,CASSPRNEKLFF,TGTGCCAGCAGCCCCAGGAATGAAAAACTGTTTTTT
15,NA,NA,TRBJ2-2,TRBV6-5,CASSYSVKVTGELFF,TGTGCCAGCAGTTACTCGGTGAAGGTCACCGGGGAGCTGTTTTTT
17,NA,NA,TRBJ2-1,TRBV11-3,CASSFQSTSPSYNEQFF,TGTGCCAGCAGCTTCCAGTCAACTAGTCCCTCCTACAATGAGCAGTTCTTC
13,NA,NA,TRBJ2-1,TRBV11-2,CASSQGGRNEQFF,TGTGCCAGCAGCCAGGGGGGGCGCAATGAGCAGTTCTTC
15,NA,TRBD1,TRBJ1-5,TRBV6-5,CASGLNRGSNQPQHF,TGTGCCAGCGGATTAAACAGGGGCAGCAATCAGCCCCAGCATTTT
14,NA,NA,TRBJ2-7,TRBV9,CASSVGGHYYEQYF,TGTGCCAGCAGCGTAGGGGGACACTACTACGAGCAGTACTTC
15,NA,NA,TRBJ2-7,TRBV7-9,CASSLASGLGAEQYF,TGTGCCAGCAGCTTAGCGTCTGGTTTGGGAGCCGAGCAGTACTTC
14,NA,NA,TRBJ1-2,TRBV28,CASSPGTHRGGYTF,TGTGCCAGCAGTCCCGGGACACACCGGGGAGGCTACACCTTC
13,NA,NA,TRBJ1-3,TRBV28,CASKSEGRNTIYF,TGTGCCAGCAAATCCGAAGGTCGGAACACCATATATTTT
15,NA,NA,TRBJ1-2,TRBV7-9,CASSLRASEFYGYTF,TGTGCCAGCAGTTTACGGGCCTCGGAATTCTATGGCTACACCTTC
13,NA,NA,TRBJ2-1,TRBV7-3,CASSLTGTEHRLF,TGTGCCAGCAGCTTAACCGGGACGGAGCACAGACTCTTC
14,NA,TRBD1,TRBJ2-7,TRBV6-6,CASSYSTGQGGQYF,TGTGCCAGCAGTTACTCAACCGGACAGGGCGGGCAGTACTTC
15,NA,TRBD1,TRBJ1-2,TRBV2,CASGETGVFNYGYTF,TGTGCCAGCGGGGAGACAGGGGTTTTTAACTATGGCTACACCTTC